These 16 T cell receptor beta chains originate from one sample sequenced in a study of cytomegalovirus exposure and HLA in healthy donors. PCR involved 60 Vbeta and 13 Jbeta primers. Profiling relied on immunoSEQ multiplex PCR, and the TCRdb table lists in-frame clones only, not all of them. There are about 130,000 clones in the sample; roughly 9.7% occur only once, and under 2% lies in the top ten. Sequencing was done on a sample of PBMCs. These receptor sequences come from a man aged 50 to 60 in good health and CMV-seronegative.

In this sample, this clone turned up a few times. The V and J genes are TRBV19 and TRBJ1-1, with D hard to call. Germline V gives CDR1 LNHDA, CDR2 SQIVND (reference sequence). V was trimmed by 7 bases and J by 1 base, leaving 10 bases between them. The CDR3 spans 13 residues. CDR3 DNA: TGTGCCAGTACCTATAGACAGAACACTGAAGCTTTCTTT. Protein: CASTYRQNTEAFF. The full variable domain, its missing parts supplied by reference TRBV19 and TRBJ1-1, is DGGITQSPKYLFRKEGQNVTLSCEQNLNHDAMYWYRQDPGQGLRLIYYSQIVNDFQKGDIAEGYSVSREKKESFPLTVTSAQKNPTAFYLCASTYRQNTEAFFGQGTRLTVV.

This clone was found a few times. This chain links TRBV6-5 with TRBJ2-5; tentatively, D is TRBD1 (5 bases). Germline lookup yields CDR1 MNHEY and CDR2 SVGAGI. V was trimmed by 0 bases and J by 4 bases, leaving 9 bases between them. The CDR3 is made up of 14 amino acids. The CDR3 sequence: CASSYSGQGETQYF. CDR3 sequence (DNA): TGTGCCAGCAGTTACTCGGGTCAGGGAGAGACCCAGTACTTC.

V is TRBV25-1 and J is TRBJ2-6; no clear D gene. V lost 7 bases, J lost 0 bases, and 7 bases lay in between. Germline CDR1 reads MGHDK; CDR2 reads SYGVNS. CDR3 length: 14 residues. DNA of the CDR3: TGTGCCAGCACAGCTAGCTCTGGGGCCAACGTCCTGACTTTC. It codes for CASTASSGANVLTF.

The CDR3 DNA reads as TGTGCCAGCAGCTTGGTGACAGGCACCTACGAGCAGTACTTC. Translating it yields CASSLVTGTYEQYF. The chain couples TRBV5-5 to TRBJ2-7; the D gene is possibly TRBD1 (6 bases). This CDR3 has 14 residues. The germline V gene encodes CDR1 SGHKS and CDR2 YYEKEE (reference sequence). V lost 0 bases and J 2 bases, leaving 9 bases between the germline ends. Looking up the rest from reference TRBV5-5 and TRBJ2-7 gives the full variable domain: DAGVTQSPTHLIKTRGQQVTLRCSPISGHKSVSWYQQVLGQGPQFIFQYYEKEERGRGNFPDRFSARQFPNYSSELNVNALLLGDSALYLCASSLVTGTYEQYFGPGTRLTVT.

There are a few counts of this clone. The rearrangement uses TRBV11-1 and TRBJ2-7, with 15 bases that match TRBD2. V was clipped by 5 bases and J by 5 bases; unmatched bases: 4. The CDR3 totals 15 residues. In germline, CDR1 is SGHAT, CDR2 FQDESV (reference sequence). CDR3 protein: CASSTGLAGGNEQYF. The CDR3 region has the DNA TGTGCCAGCAGCACCGGACTAGCGGGAGGGAACGAGCAGTACTTC. Based on the CDR3 plus reference TRBV11-1 and TRBJ2-7, the full variable domain is EAEVAQSPRYKITEKSQAVAFWCDPISGHATLYWYRQILGQGPELLVQFQDESVVDDSQLPKDRFSAERLKGVDSTLKIQPAELGDSAMYLCASSTGLAGGNEQYFGPGTRLTVT.

The chain is built from TRBV6-5 and TRBJ1-1; 8 bases match TRBD1. CDR1 and CDR2 from the germline V gene are MNHEY and SVGAGI. CDR3 size: 14 residues. V lost 6 bases, J lost 0 bases, and 3 bases stayed unmatched. CDR3 region: CASRTGELNTEAFF. The CDR3 DNA reads TGTGCCAGCAGGACAGGGGAACTGAACACTGAAGCTTTCTTT.

CDR3 sequence (DNA): TGCAGCGCCCAGCCCGGGGAAACTGAAGCTTTCTTT. It translates to CSAQPGETEAFF. The chain is built from TRBV29-1 and TRBJ1-1, with D uncertain. Trimming removed 7 bases from V and 5 bases from J, with 14 bases in between. Germline loops: CDR1 SQVTM, CDR2 ANQGSEA. The CDR3 has 12 residues.

The chain has TRBV29-1 and TRBJ1-1; tentatively, D is TRBD1 (6 bases). The germline gives CDR1 SQVTM, CDR2 ANQGSEA. The CDR3 covers 13 residues. Trimming shortened V by 7 bases and J by 8 bases, and 20 bases separated the two germline ends. In nucleotides, the CDR3 is TGCAGCGGACGGACAGCCGGCTACCCAGAAGCTTTCTTT. Amino acids: CSGRTAGYPEAFF.

The chain joins TRBV2 to TRBJ1-2; D not certain. The length of the CDR3 is 10 residues. V was cut by 7 bases and J by 8 bases, with 8 bases left in between. The germline CDR1 and CDR2 sequences are SNHLY and FYNNEI. Here the CDR3 DNA reads TGTGCCAGCATTGCGGGAGGCTACACCTTC. Translating it yields CASIAGGYTF.

In this sample, this clone turned up a few times. The CDR3 region is CASSSERDGGEDTQYF. The DNA of the CDR3 is TGTGCCAGCAGCTCGGAGCGGGATGGGGGGGAAGATACGCAGTATTTT. The gene calls are TRBV7-3 and TRBJ2-3, with 7 positions matching TRBD2. Germline CDR1 is SGHTA and CDR2 is FQGTGA. The trim removed 4 bases at V and 5 bases at J, leaving 12 bases unmatched. The CDR3 loop spans 16 amino acids.

V gene TRBV2 combines with J gene TRBJ2-5; 8 bases are shared with TRBD1. There are 14 residues in the CDR3. V was pared by 8 bases and J by 9 bases, with 14 bases of the junction left unmatched. Germline V lookup: CDR1 SNHLY, CDR2 FYNNEI. CDR3 in amino acids: CASWRTGIGEAQYF. CDR3 in DNA: TGTGCCAGCTGGCGGACAGGGATAGGGGAGGCCCAGTACTTC. Based on the CDR3 plus reference TRBV2 and TRBJ2-5, the full variable domain is EPEVTQTPSHQVTQMGQEVILRCVPISNHLYFYWYRQILGQKVEFLVSFYNNEISEKSEIFDDQFSVERPDGSNFTLKIRSTKLEDSAMYFCASWRTGIGEAQYFGPGTRLLVL.

This clone showed up just a few times. The chain combines TRBV30 with TRBJ2-7; 8 bases align to TRBD1. V lost 1 base and J lost 7; bases outside the gene matches: 6. Germline V gives CDR1 GTSNPN, CDR2 SVGIG (reference sequence). The CDR3 spans 13 residues. CDR3 residues: CAWSDQGAREQYF. For the CDR3, the DNA is TGTGCCTGGAGTGATCAGGGGGCGCGGGAGCAGTACTTC.

The chain couples TRBV19 to TRBJ1-3, with D unresolved. The CDR3 covers 13 residues. Looked up from germline, CDR1 is LNHDA and CDR2 is SQIVND (reference sequence). The V end lost 11 bases, the J end lost 4 bases, and 15 bases lay between the germline ends. The CDR3 region is CALTESKGNTIYF. The CDR3, as DNA: TGTGCCTTAACAGAGTCTAAAGGAAACACCATATATTTT.

The sample holds a few counts of this clone. The chain uses TRBV6-4 and TRBJ2-3, with 8 bases identical to TRBD2. The trim removed 3 bases at V and 5 bases at J, leaving 4 bases unmatched. The CDR3 covers 14 residues. From germline, CDR1 is MRHNA and CDR2 SNTAGT. The chain's CDR3 is CASSESLAGDTQYF. CDR3 nucleotides: TGTGCCAGCAGTGAGTCGCTAGCGGGAGATACGCAGTATTTT.

This chain joins TRBV7-8 and TRBJ2-5; TRBD2 matches 8 bases. CDR1 and CDR2 (germline): SGHVS, FQNEAQ. The V gene end was trimmed by 5 bases and the J gene end by 3 bases; junction bases not matched to a gene: 8. The CDR3 spans 15 residues. CDR3 loop: CASSQGGGSEETQYF. CDR3 DNA sequence: TGTGCCAGCAGCCAAGGCGGGGGGTCTGAAGAGACCCAGTACTTC.

This clone occurred a few times. The chain recombines TRBV6-5 with TRBJ2-2; D might be TRBD1 (6 bases). Trimming left V 1 base short and J 7 bases short, with 16 bases between. This CDR3 has 16 residues. Germline V gene data show CDR1 as MNHEY and CDR2 as SVGAGI. CDR3 region: CASSYLGSGDGGELFF. The CDR3 DNA is TGTGCCAGCAGTTACTTAGGGTCAGGGGACGGCGGGGAGCTGTTTTTT.